These 4 T cell receptor beta chains originate from one sample sequenced in a study of shared clonotypes between healthy human individuals. Clones were sequenced by immunoSEQ multiplex PCR, and TCRdb holds only the in-frame ones, with some missing. The data contain approximately 2.4 million clones, approximately 95% of them seen just once; the ten biggest clones take up roughly 0.13%. The sequenced material came from naive CD4+ T cells sorted from blood. Indicated subset: CD45RA+ positively selected. The receptors shown here come from a man younger than 35 in good health.

The rearrangement joins TRBV19 to TRBJ2-4; no clear D gene. The V gene's germline CDR1 is LNHDA and CDR2 SQIVND (reference sequence). There are 13 residues in the CDR3. The V and J ends lost 2 bases and 8 bases respectively, with 10 bases between them. The CDR3 DNA reads TGTGCCAGTAGTATACGAGCAGGAGACATTCAGTACTTC. Encoded protein: CASSIRAGDIQYF.

Here the CDR3 reads CASSTGTVAYEQYF. Here the CDR3 DNA reads TGTGCCAGCAGTACCGGGACAGTGGCCTACGAGCAGTACTTC. This chain links TRBV6-1 with TRBJ2-7, with 7 positions matching TRBD1. There are 14 residues in the CDR3. V gave up 5 bases and J gave up 2 bases; unmatched junction bases: 6. Germline V lookup: CDR1 MNHNS, CDR2 SASEGT.

V and J are TRBV19 and TRBJ2-7, with 8 bases fitting TRBD2. In germline, CDR1 is LNHDA, CDR2 SQIVND (reference sequence). The J segment lost 7 bases and the V segment lost 10 bases, leaving 18 bases of the junction unmatched. This CDR3 has 15 residues. The CDR3 bases are TGTGCCACCGCAGGGGCCGCGGGGGGACCGGGTGAGCAGTACTTC. Residues: CATAGAAGGPGEQYF. Full variable domain (rest looked up from reference TRBV19 and TRBJ2-7): DGGITQSPKYLFRKEGQNVTLSCEQNLNHDAMYWYRQDPGQGLRLIYYSQIVNDFQKGDIAEGYSVSREKKESFPLTVTSAQKNPTAFYLCATAGAAGGPGEQYFGPGTRLTVT.

This clone came up once. This sample includes further DNA sequences coding for the same CDR3. The chain combines TRBV18 with TRBJ1-2; D is uncertain. The CDR3 contains 12 residues. V shed 3 bases and J shed 5 bases, with 7 bases lying between them. Germline V gene sequence: CDR1 KGHSH, CDR2 LQKENI. The CDR3: CASSPGIYGYTF. CDR3 sequence (DNA): TGTGCCAGCTCACCGGGAATATATGGCTACACCTTC.